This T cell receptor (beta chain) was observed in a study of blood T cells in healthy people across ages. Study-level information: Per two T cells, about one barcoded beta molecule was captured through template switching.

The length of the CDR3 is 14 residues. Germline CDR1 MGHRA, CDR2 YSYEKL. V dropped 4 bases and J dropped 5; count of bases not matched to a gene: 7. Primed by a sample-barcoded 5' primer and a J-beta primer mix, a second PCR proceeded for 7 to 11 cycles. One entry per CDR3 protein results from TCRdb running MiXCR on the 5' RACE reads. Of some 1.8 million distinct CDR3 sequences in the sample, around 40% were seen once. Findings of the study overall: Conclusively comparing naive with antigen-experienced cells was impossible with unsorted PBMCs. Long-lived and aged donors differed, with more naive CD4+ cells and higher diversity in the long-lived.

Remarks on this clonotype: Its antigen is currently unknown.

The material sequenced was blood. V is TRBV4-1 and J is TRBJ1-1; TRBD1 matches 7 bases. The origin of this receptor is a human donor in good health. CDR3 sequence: CASSRTGANTEAFF. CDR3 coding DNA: TGCGCCAGCAGCCGAACAGGGGCAAATACTGAAGCTTTCTTT.